Shown below are 30 T cell receptor beta chains from a single sample sequenced in a study of T-cell reconstitution after alpha-beta-depleted transplantation in children. Unique molecular identifiers were incorporated into the prepared TCRbeta library. TCRdb called the PCR reads again in MiXCR, with one record for every CDR3 protein. The sample lists approximately 82,000 distinct CDR3 sequences; around a sixth were seen once. The sequencing here drew on PBMCs, mostly from graft donor cells, taken 180 days after TCRalphabeta/CD19-depleted stem cell transplant. The source of these receptors is a male patient between 2 and 10 years old who had a stem cell transplant for acute lymphoblastic leukemia, so the T cells may come from the graft donor.

This chain joins TRBV14 and TRBJ1-6; 7 nucleotides agree with TRBD1. Germline V gene data show CDR1 as SGHDN and CDR2 as FVKESK. The V gene end was trimmed by 3 bases and the J gene end by 4 bases; junction bases not matched to a gene: 3. CDR3 length: 15 amino acids. The CDR3 DNA follows: TGTGCCAGCAGCCAGGGACAGCGATATAATTCACCCCTCCACTTT. Encoded protein: CASSQGQRYNSPLHF.

The chain recombines TRBV5-1 with TRBJ2-7; D may be TRBD1 or TRBD2 (5 bases each). The CDR3 is made up of 15 amino acids. Between the trimmed V and J ends, which lost 3 bases and 2 bases, there was a span of 15 bases. Per germline, CDR1 SGHRS and CDR2 YFSETQ. The CDR3 DNA sequence: TGCGCCAGCAGCTCCCTACGGGGCCCGACCTACGAGCAGTACTTC. Encoded protein: CASSSLRGPTYEQYF.

This clonotype has a count of ten or more. V is TRBV30 and J is TRBJ1-5, with D perhaps matching TRBD1 (6 bases). This CDR3 spans 12 amino acids. The V end lost 4 bases, the J end lost 7 bases, and 11 bases lay between the germline ends. The V gene's germline CDR1 is GTSNPN and CDR2 SVGIG (reference sequence). CDR3 nucleotides: TGTGCCTGGAACAGGGATGTCCAGCCCCAGCATTTT. Its translation: CAWNRDVQPQHF.

This clonotype appeared a few times. The V gene is TRBV20-1, the J gene TRBJ2-4; D gene ambiguous. The CDR3 totals 13 residues. Germline CDR1 reads DFQATT; CDR2 reads SNEGSKA (reference sequence). Trimming took 1 base from V and 9 from J, leaving 13 bases between them. CDR3 in amino acids: CSARGDNPFIQYF. DNA for the CDR3: TGCAGTGCTAGAGGGGATAACCCATTCATTCAGTACTTC.

The V and J genes are TRBV21-1 and TRBJ1-3; the table gives TRBD1 as D, unverified against the DNA. TRBV21-1 corresponds to a pseudogene. There are 16 residues in the CDR3. As DNA, the CDR3 is TGTGCCAGCAGCAAAAGGGGATGTCTCTCTGGAAACACCATATATTTT. Translating gives CASSKRGCLSGNTIYF.

The chain couples TRBV6-5 to TRBJ1-5, with no clear D. The CDR3 runs to 15 residues. V dropped 2 bases and J dropped 5 bases, with 13 bases sitting between them. Germline CDR1 MNHEY, CDR2 SVGAGI. CDR3 region: CASSYLRLTYQPQHF. CDR3 nucleotide sequence: TGTGCCAGCAGTTACCTCCGACTGACTTATCAGCCCCAGCATTTT.

This clonotype was detected a few times. The chain has TRBV6-2 or TRBV6-3 and TRBJ2-2; 12 positions match TRBD2. Germline CDR1 MNHEY, CDR2 SVGEGT. This CDR3 region has 16 residues. The trim removed 7 bases at V and 8 bases at J, leaving 11 bases unmatched. The CDR3 loop reads CASITRLAGAAGELFF. CDR3 bases: TGTGCCAGCATAACACGACTAGCGGGGGCCGCGGGGGAGCTGTTTTTT.

The chain recombines TRBV12-3 or TRBV12-4 with TRBJ2-3, with 14 nucleotides matching TRBD2. V was clipped by 4 bases and J by 0 bases; unmatched bases: 6. There are 18 residues in the CDR3. The CDR3 reads CASSSGTSGGRSTDTQYF. The CDR3 nucleotides read TGTGCCAGCAGTTCCGGGACTAGCGGGGGTCGGAGCACAGATACGCAGTATTTT.

This clonotype turned up a few times. The chain has TRBV4-2 and TRBJ1-1; D is possibly TRBD1 (5 bases). The CDR3 is made up of 12 amino acids. Deletions cut 6 bases from V and 4 bases from J, with 9 bases between. CDR1 and CDR2 (germline): LGHNA, YNFKEQ. The CDR3 bases are TGTGCCAGCAGTCCAGGGCCCACTGAAGCTTTCTTT. It specifies CASSPGPTEAFF.

V is TRBV27 and J is TRBJ2-1; TRBD1 matches 7 bases. Germline CDR1 reads MNHEY; CDR2 reads SMNVEV (reference sequence). The CDR3 has 15 amino acids. The J segment lost 8 bases and the V segment lost 3 bases, leaving 10 bases of the junction unmatched. CDR3 nucleotide sequence: TGTGCCAGCAGTTTGTCCGGGACAGAGGGGGATGAGCAGTTCTTC. Translating gives CASSLSGTEGDEQFF.

The chain is built from TRBV10-1 and TRBJ2-5; no firm D call. Germline-derived CDR1 and CDR2 are WNHNN and SYGVQD (reference sequence). This CDR3 comprises 14 residues. V lost 0 bases to trimming and J lost 2 bases, with 7 bases between them. The CDR3 protein is CASSESTGQETQYF. The CDR3 DNA is TGCGCCAGCAGTGAGTCAACCGGACAAGAGACCCAGTACTTC.

V is TRBV27 and J is TRBJ1-6; D remains unclear. V dropped 3 bases and J dropped 8 bases, with 11 bases sitting between them. The germline V gene encodes CDR1 MNHEY and CDR2 SMNVEV (reference sequence). This CDR3 has 14 residues. Here the CDR3 reads CASSFNYQYSPLHF. The CDR3 DNA is TGTGCCAGCAGTTTTAACTACCAGTATTCACCCCTCCACTTT.

This clonotype was recorded a few times. V is TRBV7-6 and J is TRBJ1-1; D may be TRBD1 (5 bases). Trimming shortened V by 4 bases and J by 5 bases, and 14 bases separated the two germline ends. CDR3 length equals 14 residues. CDR1 is SGHVS and CDR2 is FNYEAQ in the germline V gene. CDR3 residues: CASSSGLLKTEAFF. CDR3 bases: TGTGCCAGCAGCTCGGGACTTCTAAAAACTGAAGCTTTCTTT.

Only a few counts were recorded for this clonotype. The rearrangement joins TRBV13 to TRBJ2-5; 8 bases line up with TRBD1. This CDR3 is built from 15 residues. The trim removed 4 bases at V and 5 bases at J, leaving 9 bases unmatched. Germline V CDR1 and CDR2: PRHDT, FYEKMQ (reference sequence). Written as DNA, the CDR3 is TGTGCCAGCAGCTCCCAGGGGGCTGTAGGGGAGACCCAGTACTTC. It translates to CASSSQGAVGETQYF.

Ten or more counts support this clonotype. V and J are TRBV12-3 or TRBV12-4 and TRBJ1-6, with D perhaps matching TRBD1 (6 bases). This CDR3 is 15 amino acids long. V dropped 6 bases and J dropped 6 bases, with 15 bases sitting between them. CDR3 sequence: CASSIRGAGNSPLHF. CDR3 DNA: TGTGCCAGCAGCATACGGGGGGCCGGTAATTCACCCCTCCACTTT.

This clonotype was recorded a few times. The genes are TRBV13 and TRBJ2-5; the D gene is possibly TRBD2 (5 bases). Trimming left V 0 bases short and J 5 bases short, with 7 bases between. The CDR3 consists of 13 residues. Looked up from germline, CDR1 is PRHDT and CDR2 is FYEKMQ (reference sequence). CDR3 region: CASSLGRGETQYF. The CDR3 DNA is TGTGCCAGCAGCTTAGGAAGAGGGGAGACCCAGTACTTC. Full variable domain (outside the CDR3, taken from reference TRBV13 and TRBJ2-5): AAGVIQSPRHLIKEKRETATLKCYPIPRHDTVYWYQQGPGQDPQFLISFYEKMQSDKGSIPDRFSAQQFSDYHSELNMSSLELGDSALYFCASSLGRGETQYFGPGTRLLVL.

This clonotype was seen only a few times. The chain couples TRBV6-4 to TRBJ2-3, with 10 bases lining up with TRBD2. Germline values: CDR1 MRHNA, CDR2 SNTAGT. The CDR3 runs to 15 residues. The trim removed 6 bases at V and 7 bases at J, leaving 10 bases unmatched. CDR3: CASSTEAGGRYTQYF. The CDR3 bases are TGTGCCAGCAGCACCGAAGCGGGGGGGCGATATACGCAGTATTTT.

The gene calls are TRBV15 and TRBJ2-3, with D possibly matching TRBD2 (6 bases). CDR3 length: 14 amino acids. CDR1 and CDR2 (germline): LNHNV, YYDKDF (reference sequence). Trimming pared 0 bases from V and 3 bases from J, leaving 7 bases between. The CDR3 bases are TGTGCCACCAGCAGAGACGGGGGAACAGATACGCAGTATTTT. Translation: CATSRDGGTDTQYF. The whole variable domain, remainder taken from reference TRBV15 and TRBJ2-3, is DAMVIQNPRYQVTQFGKPVTLSCSQTLNHNVMYWYQQKSSQAPKLLFHYYDKDFNNEADTPDNFQSRRPNTSFCFLDIRSPGLGDTAMYLCATSRDGGTDTQYFGPGTRLTVL.

The V gene is TRBV29-1, the J gene TRBJ2-2; D is possibly TRBD2 (5 bases). Germline CDR1 is SQVTM and CDR2 is ANQGSEA. The CDR3 covers 18 residues. V was cut by 6 bases and J by 3 bases, with 26 bases left in between. The CDR3 nucleotides are TGCAGCGTCCCGGCTGGTGGATTAGCGTGGCTGTACACCGGGGAGCTGTTTTTT. Translated: CSVPAGGLAWLYTGELFF.

This clonotype was observed at least ten times. This chain connects TRBV29-1 to TRBJ1-1; D gene uncertain. Germline V gene lookup returns CDR1 SQVTM and CDR2 ANQGSEA. The V gene lost 6 bases and the J gene lost 0 bases, with 11 bases spanning the gap. The CDR3 sequence is 13 residues long. The CDR3 loop is CSVDTAMNTEAFF. The CDR3 DNA reads TGCAGCGTAGATACAGCCATGAACACTGAAGCTTTCTTT.

The J gene is TRBJ2-1, the V gene TRBV20-1; 9 nucleotides align to TRBD2. The ends lost 1 base at V and 4 bases at J; junction bases unmatched: 11. Germline CDR1 and CDR2: DFQATT and SNEGSKA (reference sequence). The CDR3 has 17 residues. The CDR3 DNA reads as TGCAGTGCTAGAGGATCATGGCTAGCGGGGACATACAATGAGCAGTTCTTC. It encodes CSARGSWLAGTYNEQFF.

The chain uses TRBV20-1 and TRBJ2-1; D not certain. This CDR3 has 14 amino acids. With 0 bases removed from V and 1 base from J, the gap between germline ends came to 7 bases. Germline V gene sequence: CDR1 DFQATT, CDR2 SNEGSKA (reference sequence). Here the CDR3 reads CSARDRFSYNEQFF. The CDR3 DNA sequence: TGCAGTGCTAGAGATCGATTTTCCTACAATGAGCAGTTCTTC.

This sequence joins TRBV7-6 and TRBJ2-7; D may match TRBD1 or TRBD2 (5 bases each). Trimming left V 1 base short and J 4 bases short, with 14 bases between. Germline CDR1 is SGHVS and CDR2 is FNYEAQ. The length of the CDR3 is 15 residues. CDR3 bases: TGTGCCAGCAGCTTAGGGGCAGGGAGTGTATACGAGCAGTACTTC. This translates into CASSLGAGSVYEQYF.

The CDR3 region is CASSLARDEQFF. The CDR3 coding sequence is TGCGCCAGCAGCTTGGCACGGGATGAGCAGTTCTTC. The chain links TRBV5-1 to TRBJ2-1, with D hard to call. The CDR3 spans 12 residues. The V end lost 0 bases, the J end lost 8 bases, and 6 bases lay between the germline ends. The germline gives CDR1 SGHRS, CDR2 YFSETQ. The whole variable domain, filled in from reference TRBV5-1 and TRBJ2-1, reads KAGVTQTPRYLIKTRGQQVTLSCSPISGHRSVSWYQQTPGQGLQFLFEYFSETQRNKGNFPGRFSGRQFSNSRSEMNVSTLELGDSALYLCASSLARDEQFFGPGTRLTVL.

This clonotype showed up many times. The gene calls are TRBV9 and TRBJ1-2, with a possible D match to TRBD1 (5 bases). Trimming took off 3 bases at V and 6 bases at J, with 21 bases between the two ends. The germline V gene encodes CDR1 SGDLS and CDR2 YYNGEE. This CDR3 has 16 residues. The CDR3 DNA reads as TGTGCCAGCAGCGCGAACCCACAGCGGACAAAGGATGGCTACACCTTC. Its translation is CASSANPQRTKDGYTF. The full variable domain, with the rest looked up from reference TRBV9 and TRBJ1-2, is DSGVTQTPKHLITATGQRVTLRCSPRSGDLSVYWYQQSLDQGLQFLIQYYNGEERAKGNILERFSAQQFPDLHSELNLSSLELGDSALYFCASSANPQRTKDGYTFGSGTRLTVV.

The table lists this clonotype with a few counts. J is TRBJ2-3 and V is TRBV20-1; no reliable D call. This CDR3 is built from 9 residues. The V end was cut by 6 bases, the J end by 4 bases, with 2 bases between. Germline V CDR1 and CDR2: DFQATT, SNEGSKA (reference sequence). CDR3 DNA sequence: TGCAGTGCCCCAGATACGCAGTATTTT. As protein: CSAPDTQYF.

CDR3 loop: CATSRDRRSYEQYF. CDR3 bases: TGTGCCACCAGCCGGGACAGGCGATCCTACGAGCAGTACTTC. The genes are TRBV15 and TRBJ2-7; 8 bases match TRBD1. The CDR3 spans 14 residues. Trimming cost V 5 bases and J 1 base; bases outside gene matches: 4. Germline CDR1 LNHNV, CDR2 YYDKDF (reference sequence). Full variable domain (rest looked up from reference TRBV15 and TRBJ2-7): DAMVIQNPRYQVTQFGKPVTLSCSQTLNHNVMYWYQQKSSQAPKLLFHYYDKDFNNEADTPDNFQSRRPNTSFCFLDIRSPGLGDTAMYLCATSRDRRSYEQYFGPGTRLTVT.

This clonotype was observed at least ten times. The V gene is TRBV11-2, the J gene TRBJ2-1; no clear D. Germline V gives CDR1 SGHAT, CDR2 FQNNGV. The CDR3 covers 15 residues. V lost 1 base and J lost 8, with 15 bases in between. The CDR3 sequence is CASSLVGQWSDEQFF. CDR3 DNA: TGTGCCAGCAGCTTAGTAGGGCAGTGGTCCGATGAGCAGTTCTTC.

Only a few counts were recorded for this clonotype. J is TRBJ1-1 and V is TRBV27; no reliable D call. Germline V lookup: CDR1 MNHEY, CDR2 SMNVEV (reference sequence). The CDR3 sequence is 13 residues long. V was pared by 7 bases and J by 3 bases, with 12 bases between. Here the CDR3 reads CASIGVDYTEAFF. The CDR3 coding sequence is TGTGCCAGCATCGGAGTCGATTACACTGAAGCTTTCTTT.

This chain links TRBV20-1 with TRBJ1-2, with no clear D. The V end lost 6 bases, the J end lost 10 bases, and 21 bases lay between the germline ends. The germline V gene encodes CDR1 DFQATT and CDR2 SNEGSKA (reference sequence). The CDR3 runs 13 residues. The DNA for the CDR3 is TGCAGTGCACGCCGCGACTGGGTTGATGACTACACCTTC. It translates to CSARRDWVDDYTF.